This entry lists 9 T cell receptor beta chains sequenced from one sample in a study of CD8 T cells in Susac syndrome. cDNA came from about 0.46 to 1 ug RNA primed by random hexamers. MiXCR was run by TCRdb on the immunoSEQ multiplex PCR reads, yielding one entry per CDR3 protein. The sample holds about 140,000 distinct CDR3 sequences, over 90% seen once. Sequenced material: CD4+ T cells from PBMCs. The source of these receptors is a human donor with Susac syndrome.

The CDR3 sequence is CSAPRGSGGYGYTF. CDR3 sequence (DNA): TGCAGTGCTCCCAGGGGGAGTGGGGGGTATGGCTACACCTTC. The gene calls are TRBV20-1 and TRBJ1-2; 7 nucleotides line up with TRBD1. CDR1 DFQATT and CDR2 SNEGSKA come from the germline V gene (reference sequence). CDR3 size: 14 residues. The ends lost 5 bases at V and 5 bases at J; junction bases unmatched: 11.

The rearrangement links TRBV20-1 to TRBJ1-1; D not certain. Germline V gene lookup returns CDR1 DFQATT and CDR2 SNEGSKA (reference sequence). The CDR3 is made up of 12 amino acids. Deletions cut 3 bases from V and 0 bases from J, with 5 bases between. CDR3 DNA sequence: TGCAGTGCTAGCCCCCTGAACACTGAAGCTTTCTTT. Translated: CSASPLNTEAFF.

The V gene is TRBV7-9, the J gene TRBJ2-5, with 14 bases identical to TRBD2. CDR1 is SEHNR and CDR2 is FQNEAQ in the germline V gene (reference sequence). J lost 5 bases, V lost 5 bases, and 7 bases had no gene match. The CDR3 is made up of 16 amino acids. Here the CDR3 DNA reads TGTGCCAGCAGCATCGGACTAGCGGGGGGCCTGGAGACCCAGTACTTC. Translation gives CASSIGLAGGLETQYF.

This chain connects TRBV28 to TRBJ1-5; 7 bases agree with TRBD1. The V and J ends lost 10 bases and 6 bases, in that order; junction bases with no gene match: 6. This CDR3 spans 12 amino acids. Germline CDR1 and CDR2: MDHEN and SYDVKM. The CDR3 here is CATGTVVQPQHF. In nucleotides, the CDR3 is TGTGCCACCGGGACAGTGGTTCAGCCCCAGCATTTT.

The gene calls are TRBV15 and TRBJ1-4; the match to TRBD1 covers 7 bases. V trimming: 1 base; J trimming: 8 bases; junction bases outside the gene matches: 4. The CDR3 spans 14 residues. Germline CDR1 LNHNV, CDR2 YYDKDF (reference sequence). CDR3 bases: TGTGCCACCAGCAGAGGTCAGGGGGAAGAAAAACTGTTTTTT. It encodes CATSRGQGEEKLFF.

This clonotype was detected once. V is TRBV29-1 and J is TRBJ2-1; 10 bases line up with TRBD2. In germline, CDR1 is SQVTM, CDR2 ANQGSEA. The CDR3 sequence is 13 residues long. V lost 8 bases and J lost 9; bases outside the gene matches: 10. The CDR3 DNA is TGCAGCCTCGGGACTAGCGAAAAGAGTGAGCAGTTCTTC. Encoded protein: CSLGTSEKSEQFF.

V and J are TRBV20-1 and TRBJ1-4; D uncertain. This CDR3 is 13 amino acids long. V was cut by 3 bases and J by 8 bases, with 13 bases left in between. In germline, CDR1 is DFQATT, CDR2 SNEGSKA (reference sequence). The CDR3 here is CSARVPTGEKLFF. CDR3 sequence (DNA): TGCAGTGCTAGGGTGCCGACCGGGGAAAAACTGTTTTTT.

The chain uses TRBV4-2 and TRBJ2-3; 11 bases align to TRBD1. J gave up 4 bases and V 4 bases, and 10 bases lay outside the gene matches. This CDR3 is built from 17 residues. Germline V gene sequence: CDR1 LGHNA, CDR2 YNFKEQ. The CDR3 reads CASSRPPGQGGADTQYF. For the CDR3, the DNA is TGTGCCAGCAGCCGACCTCCGGGACAGGGGGGCGCAGATACGCAGTATTTT.

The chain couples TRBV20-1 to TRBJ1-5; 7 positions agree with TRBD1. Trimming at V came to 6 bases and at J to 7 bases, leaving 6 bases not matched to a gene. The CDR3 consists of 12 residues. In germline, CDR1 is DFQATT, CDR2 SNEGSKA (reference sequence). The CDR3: CSARQGWQPQHF. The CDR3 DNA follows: TGCAGTGCCAGACAGGGCTGGCAGCCCCAGCATTTT.